Listed below are T cell receptor beta chains from one sample, sequenced in a study of identical twins. TCRdb re-called the 5' RACE reads through MiXCR, storing one row per CDR3 protein. Here the sample spans 280,000 or so distinct CDR3 sequences, more than 6.5% being singletons. Separately, the same data were catalogued under a study of yellow fever vaccine responses in identical twins.

The source material was memory (CD45RO+) T cells sorted from blood. Every receptor here comes from a woman under 30 in good health. Each CDR3 is given with its conserved first and last residue. Clone size is stated in some rows and not others, as once, few, many or a class when expanded.

j_call v_call clone_size cdr3_length cdr3_aa
TRBJ1-4 TRBV28 few 16 CASSNQDGTTNEKLFF
TRBJ2-1 TRBV6-1 many 15 CASSHFQEAYNEQFF
TRBJ2-1 TRBV7-8 few 17 CASSLPGLAGGGNEQFF
TRBJ2-2 TRBV20-1 few 17 CSARKLAGAINTGELFF
TRBJ1-2 TRBV6-5 . 16 CASSYRAFGSNYGYTF
TRBJ2-3 TRBV3-1 . 13 CASIAAGGDTQYF
TRBJ2-6 TRBV11-2 many 19 CASSSLMSSVFSGANVLTF
TRBJ1-1 TRBV3-1 many 13 CASRTATNTEAFF
TRBJ2-5 TRBV7-9 few 15 CAGASGQGPGETQYF
TRBJ2-5 TRBV18 . 14 CASSRDRIEETQYF
TRBJ1-1 TRBV2 . 13 CASSGELNTEAFF
TRBJ1-6 TRBV9 . 14 CASSVRHDNSPLHF
TRBJ1-1 TRBV12-3/TRBV12-4 few 14 CASSSLKVNTEAFF
TRBJ1-1 TRBV6-6 . 14 CASSYGEMNTEAFF
TRBJ2-2 TRBV24-1 few 16 CATSGASGTSSGELFF
TRBJ2-1 TRBV10-3 . 15 CAISPPPGSYNEQFF
TRBJ1-4 TRBV11-2 many 16 CASSPGQAATNEKLFF
TRBJ1-1 TRBV5-1 . 15 CASSLTIATDTEAFF
TRBJ2-7 TRBV7-2 few 14 CASSSPGLSYEQYF
TRBJ1-5 TRBV20-1 many 14 CSATGQGHVQPQHF
TRBJ1-2 TRBV20-1 . 13 CSVSGRRNYGYTF
TRBJ2-5 TRBV11-2 . 14 CASSLQGLQETQYF
TRBJ2-7 TRBV5-8 many 14 CASSTEFAREGEYF
TRBJ2-1 TRBV24-1 . 19 CATSAQGLAGYRSTAEQFF
TRBJ1-2 TRBV9 . 12 CASSVDRGGYTF
TRBJ2-1 TRBV19 . 15 CASRPLEVSYNEQFF
TRBJ2-1 TRBV1 . 16 CTSSPPERDIGNEQFF
TRBJ2-4 TRBV28 . 17 CASRNTAGVRAKNIQYF
TRBJ1-1 TRBV20-1 . 12 CSANFRNTEAFF
TRBJ1-1 TRBV7-9 many 12 CASSLFGTEAFF
TRBJ2-7 TRBV5-1 many 15 CASSLGSGPGYEQYF
TRBJ1-1 TRBV28 . 14 CASIRGGGNTEAFF
TRBJ1-2 TRBV2 few 13 CASSYMTNYGYTF
TRBJ1-2 TRBV3-1 many 16 CASSQGGVGPVYGYTF
TRBJ2-1 TRBV4-1 many 17 CASSQGSSGGPHNEQFF
TRBJ1-5 TRBV19 many 15 CASRSGTGVYQPQHF
TRBJ2-5 TRBV5-1 many 14 CASTPPGGEETQYF
TRBJ2-3 TRBV24-1 . 16 CATSLPGQNQAGTQYF
TRBJ2-1 TRBV25-1 . 11 CASSDSDEQFF
TRBJ1-5 TRBV6-4 . 11 CASSSNQPQHF
TRBJ2-2 TRBV7-8 . 17 CASSLGVAGGQNGELFF
TRBJ1-4 TRBV5-1 . 13 CASSLDSGEKLFF
TRBJ2-7 TRBV29-1 many 12 CSVDGDGYEQYF
TRBJ2-7 TRBV3-1 many 15 CASSPRQAGLYEQYF
TRBJ2-4 TRBV7-9 many 16 CASSLGPDIAKNIQYF
TRBJ2-1 TRBV10-3 . 14 CASRPGQGSNEQFF